The entry that follows covers one TCR beta chain sequence. This clone's antigen is unknown. Per-nucleotide qualities are absent, and no much larger clonotype sits a single base away. For this chain, trimming is 7 bases at the V end and 4 bases at the J end, and the number of junction bases without a gene match is 7. CDR1 LNHDA and CDR2 SQIVND were looked up in the germline V gene (reference sequence). Including the terminal cysteine and phenylalanine, the CDR3 comprises 14 residues. The sequence is cut down to CDR3 DNA, 42 bases in frame from base 1. Library construction relied on the immunoSEQ multiplex PCR assay. For the multiplex PCR, a mixture combining 60 forward primers for TCR Vbeta segments and 13 reverse primers for TCR Jbeta segments was used. The CDR3 region of rearranged TCR beta genes was amplified from genomic DNA by a multiplex PCR assay. The amplified TCR beta libraries were sequenced on the Illumina HiSeq System as 87-base-pair reads. The published analysis was carried out like this. A later analysis tallied 80 million to 95 million unique TCR beta chains across the 700 or so repertoires, and some 10 million of those chains were shared by two or more donors. A nearest-neighbor algorithm error-corrected the raw reads and collapsed the reads into unique sequences, merging closely related sequences to remove PCR and sequencing errors. Alignment of CDR3 sequences to IMGT reference sequences was used to assign V, D and J gene segments. For a sequence to be retained, a match of at least six nucleotides to both a V gene segment and a J gene segment was required. Rearrangements were classified as productive when the CDR3 lacked stop codons and remained in frame with V and J, and all other rearrangements were classified as non-productive. CDR3 was defined according to IMGT convention as the region running from the second conserved V-encoded cysteine to the conserved J-encoded phenylalanine. Sequences without an unambiguous match to a single V gene segment were excluded from the earlier analysis of over 500 of the donors. In an earlier analysis of around 590 of the donors, a V segment was called functional when productive rearrangements were above 56.7%, and segregating when the standard deviation between donors exceeded 5%. A statistical classification framework was built to diagnose cytomegalovirus status from the catalog of TCR beta chain sequences. In a later analysis, TCR nucleotide sequences were compared against IMGT/GENE-DB human TR gene sequences so that V and J genes could be assigned. In a later analysis, CDR3 sequences and most-parsimonious VDJ recombination scenarios were assigned using the TCRdist pipeline. In a later analysis, each TCR beta chain was defined by its CDR3 amino acid sequence together with its V-gene family, and reads without a unique V-gene family were excluded. As a way to deal with suspected cross-contamination and a sequencing artifact, a later analysis dropped nearly 600 nucleotide sequences that were highly shared and had low generation probability. A later analysis calculated a clonal expansion index for each public chain from normalized within-repertoire ranks of inferred template counts. Generation probabilities in a later analysis came from a VDJ recombination model fitted to out-of-frame rearrangements, and those results were checked against IGoR. Hypergeometric tests were used in a later analysis to score TCR-TCR, TCR-HLA and TCR-CMV co-occurrence, with a repertoire-size bias correction applied to the TCR pairs. To estimate false discovery rates, a later analysis permuted the HLA or CMV assignments 20 times. A later analysis grouped co-occurring TCRs with DBSCAN, adding TCRdist sequence similarity when clustering within HLA-allele-positive subsets. For co-occurrence clustering, repertoires with fewer than 30,000 or more than 120,000 public chains were excluded, along with roughly five repertoires with anomalous nucleotide sharing. As stored in TCRdb, this immuneACCESS dataset retains in-frame rearrangements with V and J assigned. A fraction of the clones does not appear; measured against another copy, unresolved V genes explain less than half of the discrepancy, and the remainder lacks a known reason. D and trimming were read from the DNA, whereas the V and J calls and clone size are those reported in that table. Counted in this sample were roughly 180,000 clones; approximately 80% of them appeared once. Around 4.3% of the sample is held by the ten biggest clonotypes.

The sample comes from a study of cytomegalovirus exposure and HLA in healthy donors (dated by TCRdb to the late 2010s). For context, the study as a whole: According to an earlier analysis of several hundred of the donors, some 180 million T cells yielded some 120 million unique TCR beta sequences and about 300 Gb of sequence data. An early release covering roughly 580 HLA-typed donors comprised about 300 gigabases of sequencing data and around 85 million unique TCR sequences. Among the roughly 400 genotyped donors, around 79% belonged to the genetic ancestry cluster associated with self-reported Caucasian donors. The study aimed to test whether signatures of past pathogen exposure could be identified by cataloging public T cell receptors. The T cell repertoires of 666 subjects were profiled by immunosequencing and related to cytomegalovirus serostatus. In addition to the first cohort of hundreds of subjects, a separate validation cohort of around 110 different subjects was used. The study combined high-throughput TCR immunosequencing, statistical association of individual TCRs with disease status, and machine learning to predict cytomegalovirus infection status. A later analysis re-analyzed previously published TCR beta repertoires from 666 donors and added high-resolution HLA genotyping to study TCR occurrence patterns. The later analysis used no new phenotypic data to find candidate immune exposures, relying instead on TCR beta sequences and their occurrence across donors. An earlier analysis of fewer than 700 of the donors applied high-throughput TCR beta sequencing to assess whether each TCR beta V gene segment acted as functional or pseudogenic. Donor age, sex, ethnicity and CMV serostatus were compiled alongside the repertoire data. A later genetic analysis took genome-wide SNP genotypes for about 55% of the roughly 670 donors and used that subset as a discovery cohort. All discovery cohort repertoires had been generated on a single sequencing platform. Class I and class II HLA loci were covered by the typing at four-digit resolution. The number of donors typed differed by locus, with roughly 629-640 for A, B, C, DRB1 and DQB1, 522 for DQA1, 600 to 610 for DPA1, and around 450 for DPB1. Five DR-DQ haplotypes were handled as single units for association and clustering because linkage in the cohort was strong. Across 398 genotyped donors of the cohort, an average of about 240,000 unique TCR beta nucleotide sequences per donor were sequenced, and approximately 19% of those sequences were non-productive.

Beyond this particular receptor, the publication reports: In a later analysis, HLA-associated TCR beta chains showed more clonal expansion and lower generation probabilities than non-associated chains that were equally common. The classifier was reported to diagnose cytomegalovirus status with high specificity and sensitivity in both the original and validation cohorts. A further reported finding was that TCR beta sequences accurately predicted the HLA-A and HLA-B alleles for most subjects in the first cohort. In vitro tests confirmed that a few of the cytomegalovirus-associated TCR beta chains recognize cytomegalovirus antigens. According to a later analysis, TCR association rates differed among HLA loci, with DRB1 alleles showing the most associated TCRs and HLA-C alleles showing the fewest. Presence/absence analyses assumed roughly uniform sequencing depth across donors, an assumption that may not hold. According to a later analysis, most CMV-associated TCR beta chains appeared to be HLA-restricted, and the HLA associations seemed to be driven largely by CMV exposure. Correlated functional status among segregating V segments might reflect linkage disequilibrium, but an unknown experimental factor could not be ruled out. The only immune exposure information available for the cohort was CMV serostatus. In an earlier analysis of roughly 500 of the donors, most TCR beta V segments appeared in productive rearrangements about 90% or about 30% of the time, broadly matching IMGT annotations. A cluster of highly shared sequence variants was judged likely to represent a technical artifact of the sequencing pipeline. Only TCR beta chains were sequenced in this cohort, and the absence of alpha or paired-chain data limited detectable features. It was suggested by the authors that the approach could potentially be generalized to other disease states and immunological phenotypes. A later genetic analysis reported fewer N-insertions in productive TCRs among donors in an Asian-associated ancestry cluster than the approximately 700-donor mean. In the study, around 160 TCR beta chains were listed as associated with cytomegalovirus. Specific HLA alleles were associated with 15,000 to 20,000 TCR beta sequences at a false discovery rate of 0.05 in a later analysis. Strong co-occurrence of HLA alleles, especially DR and DQ, made assigning TCR associations to individual alleles difficult. Roughly 17 rarely observed V segments, including chromosome 9 orphons, were excluded from the earlier analysis of just under 600 of the donors because counts were too low. In a later analysis, several top co-occurrence clusters were reported to appear linked to parvovirus B19, influenza, CMV and Epstein-Barr virus. Because HLA typing was missing for some donors at each locus, association tests included only the typed subset. While some public TCRs were present in many individuals, most TCR sequences turned up only very rarely across donors. In a later genetic analysis, a missense DCLRE1C variant was associated with V-gene and J-gene trimming of TCR beta chains, and the association was replicated in an independent cohort. Some IMGT-functional V segments, including TRBV6-2 and TRBV6-3, could not be told apart with the 87-base-pair reads, so those segments were excluded.

The cohort comprised around 700 healthy bone marrow donors. At the time of sampling, every cohort member was nominally healthy, though immune exposures that went unrecorded were likely present. The donor was CMV seropositive and belonged to the group of 250 to 300 seropositive cohort members. A peripheral blood sample was provided by each donor, and peripheral blood mononuclear cells were used for TCR beta sequencing. Genomic DNA was extracted from the blood cell samples with the Qiagen DNeasy Blood Extraction Kit. Sequenced input: PBMCs. The chain links TRBV19 with TRBJ1-5, with 7 bases aligning to TRBD1. This clonotype was obtained from a woman aged 45-60 years in good health and CMV-seropositive. The DNA sequence reads TGTGCCAGTACCCTGACAGGGCTAAATCAGCCCCAGCATTTT. Translated, this gives CASTLTGLNQPQHF.